Listed below are T cell receptor beta chains from one sample, sequenced in a study of T cell changes during pregnancy in multiple sclerosis. Assay used: immunoSEQ multiplex PCR; TCRdb lists only in-frame clones, some missing. The data hold fewer than 85,000 clones, with about 93% observed a single time. The starting material was peripheral blood, obtained after pregnancy. Every receptor here comes from a female donor in good health, enrolled as a control in a pregnancy study. The CDR3 runs from the conserved cysteine through the conserved F or W. D genes are given only for firm matches. Where a row states a size, it is once, few, many or the class of an expanded clone; other rows omit it.

J	D	V	length	size	CDR3	DNA
TRBJ1-2	TRBD1	TRBV19	14	medium-sized	CASTRTGGSYGYTF	TGTGCCAGTACCAGGACAGGGGGCAGCTATGGCTACACCTTC
TRBJ2-1	TRBD1	TRBV28	14	NA	CASRVPGQRDEQFF	TGTGCCAGCAGAGTACCGGGACAGAGGGACGAGCAGTTCTTC
TRBJ1-1	NA	TRBV7-9	14	NA	CASSFTRQDTEAFF	TGTGCCAGCAGCTTTACCAGACAGGACACTGAAGCTTTCTTT
TRBJ2-1	TRBD2	TRBV5-1	14	once	CASSPPGGYNEQFF	TGCGCCAGCAGCCCCCCGGGGGGGTACAATGAGCAGTTCTTC
TRBJ1-1	NA	TRBV5-1	14	NA	CASSLEPMNTEAFF	TGCGCCAGCAGTTTAGAACCCATGAACACTGAAGCTTTCTTT
TRBJ1-1	NA	TRBV2	12	NA	CASSGSAGEAFF	TGTGCCAGCAGTGGGAGCGCGGGGGAAGCTTTCTTT
TRBJ2-7	NA	TRBV7-8	15	NA	CASSFWTGRAYEQYF	TGTGCCAGCAGCTTTTGGACAGGGAGGGCCTACGAGCAGTACTTC
TRBJ1-1	NA	TRBV18	13	NA	CASSPLMQSEAFF	TGTGCCAGCTCACCGCTGATGCAAAGTGAGGCTTTCTTT
TRBJ2-1	NA	TRBV27	15	NA	CASSTDRSSYNEQFF	TGTGCCAGCAGTACTGACAGGAGCTCCTACAATGAGCAGTTCTTC
TRBJ2-1	NA	TRBV28	11	NA	CASSPYNEQFF	TGTGCCAGCAGTCCATACAATGAGCAGTTCTTC
TRBJ2-7	NA	TRBV18	13	few	CASSTTEIYEQYF	TGTGCCAGCTCAACGACAGAGATCTACGAGCAGTACTTC
TRBJ2-7	TRBD2	TRBV18	15	once	CASSPDSGRGTEQYF	TGTGCCAGCTCACCCGATAGCGGGAGGGGGACGGAGCAGTACTTC
TRBJ2-7	TRBD2	TRBV5-8	15	NA	CASSLSTSATYEQYF	TGTGCCAGCAGCTTGTCAACTAGCGCAACCTACGAGCAGTACTTC
TRBJ2-3	NA	TRBV4-1	14	NA	CASSQVPFANTQYF	TGCGCCAGCAGCCAAGTCCCATTCGCGAATACGCAGTATTTT
TRBJ1-2	NA	TRBV4-1	15	NA	CASSQDRDTRYGYTF	TGCGCCAGCAGCCAAGATCGGGACACTCGCTATGGCTACACCTTC
TRBJ2-2	TRBD1	TRBV9	15	few	CASSVATGAIGELFF	TGTGCCAGCAGCGTAGCGACAGGGGCTATAGGGGAGCTGTTTTTT
TRBJ2-3	TRBD1	TRBV7-9	12	NA	CASSVQGDTQYF	TGTGCCAGCAGCGTACAGGGGGATACGCAGTATTTT
TRBJ2-2	NA	TRBV10-1	14	NA	CASSESRITGELFF	TGCGCCAGCAGTGAGTCGCGCATAACCGGGGAGCTGTTTTTT
TRBJ2-3	TRBD2	TRBV18	16	NA	CASSPASGVMVDTQYF	TGTGCCAGCTCACCCGCTAGCGGGGTGATGGTAGATACGCAGTATTTT
TRBJ2-7	TRBD1	TRBV7-8	15	NA	CASSSDRDRAHEQYF	TGTGCCAGCAGCTCAGACCGGGACAGGGCCCACGAGCAGTACTTC
TRBJ1-3	NA	TRBV7-9	15	NA	CASSLQAVSGNTIYF	TGTGCCAGCAGCTTACAGGCCGTCTCTGGAAACACCATATATTTT
TRBJ1-1	TRBD1	TRBV4-1	15	NA	CASSLGQGAVTEAFF	TGCGCCAGCAGCCTGGGACAGGGGGCGGTCACTGAAGCTTTCTTT
TRBJ2-5	TRBD2	TRBV18	20	NA	CASSPWTGFTSGIPKETQYF	TGTGCCAGCTCACCATGGACAGGGTTTACTAGCGGGATACCAAAAGAGACCCAGTACTTC
TRBJ2-5	TRBD1	TRBV29-1	13	NA	CSVYRGQGETQYF	TGCAGCGTTTACAGGGGGCAGGGGGAGACCCAGTACTTC
TRBJ2-7	NA	TRBV28	12	NA	CASSLYGYEQYF	TGTGCCAGCAGTTTATACGGCTACGAGCAGTACTTC
TRBJ2-7	TRBD2	TRBV19	15	NA	CASSRLAGTPTKQYF	TGTGCCAGTAGCCGTCTAGCGGGGACGCCTACGAAGCAGTACTTC
TRBJ2-3	TRBD2	TRBV2	16	NA	CASSATSEATLDTQYF	TGTGCCAGCAGCGCGACTAGCGAAGCCACGTTAGATACGCAGTATTTT
TRBJ1-4	TRBD1	TRBV2	16	NA	CASSDRGQVANEKLFF	TGTGCCAGCAGTGACAGGGGGCAAGTAGCTAATGAAAAACTGTTTTTT
TRBJ2-5	NA	TRBV18	13	NA	CASSPGRRETQYF	TGTGCCAGCTCACCTGGGAGAAGGGAGACCCAGTACTTC
TRBJ2-5	NA	TRBV18	14	NA	CASSPQGYQETQYF	TGTGCCAGCTCACCACAGGGGTACCAAGAGACCCAGTACTTC
TRBJ2-4	NA	TRBV28	15	NA	CASSPGELAKNIQYF	TGTGCCAGCAGCCCCGGGGAACTAGCCAAAAACATTCAGTACTTC
TRBJ1-3	NA	TRBV15	13	NA	CATSRGSGNTIYF	TGTGCCACCAGCAGAGGCAGTGGAAACACCATATATTTT
TRBJ1-1	TRBD1	TRBV19	13	NA	CASSAQGGTEAFF	TGTGCCAGTAGTGCTCAGGGGGGCACTGAAGCTTTCTTT
TRBJ2-5	NA	TRBV30	13	NA	CAWAGGPKETQYF	TGTGCCTGGGCCGGGGGGCCGAAAGAGACCCAGTACTTC
TRBJ2-7	TRBD2	TRBV7-2	15	NA	CASSSSLALPYEQYF	TGTGCCAGCAGCTCCTCACTAGCGCTACCCTACGAGCAGTACTTC
TRBJ2-7	NA	TRBV5-4	11	NA	CASSSSYEQYF	TGTGCCAGCAGCTCCAGCTACGAGCAGTACTTC
TRBJ2-5	NA	TRBV5-1	16	NA	CASEEGADARIGTQYF	TGCGCCAGCGAGGAGGGTGCGGACGCCCGCATTGGGACCCAGTACTTC
TRBJ1-1	NA	TRBV7-8	13	NA	CASSLPGRTEAFF	TGTGCCAGCAGCTTACCGGGGAGAACTGAAGCTTTCTTT
TRBJ2-2	NA	TRBV7-2	13	NA	CASGRQATGELFF	TGTGCCAGCGGGCGACAGGCCACCGGGGAGCTGTTTTTT
TRBJ1-6	NA	TRBV30	16	NA	CAWSESPGLYNSPLHF	TGTGCCTGGAGTGAATCACCGGGACTGTATAATTCACCCCTCCACTTT
TRBJ1-2	NA	TRBV4-1	15	few	CASSPLPGVNYGYTF	TGCGCCAGCAGCCCCCTCCCGGGAGTAAACTATGGCTACACCTTC
TRBJ1-5	NA	TRBV7-2	14	NA	CASSLDGSNQPQHF	TGTGCCAGCAGCTTAGACGGTAGCAATCAGCCCCAGCATTTT
TRBJ2-1	NA	TRBV6-1	13	NA	CASSDRVGDEQFF	TGTGCCAGCAGTGACAGGGTTGGGGATGAGCAGTTCTTC
TRBJ1-5	NA	TRBV18	13	NA	CASQQGRNQPQHF	TGTGCCAGCCAACAGGGCCGTAATCAGCCCCAGCATTTT
TRBJ1-2	NA	TRBV20-1	11	NA	CSALEELLYTF	TGCAGTGCATTGGAGGAACTCCTCTACACCTTC
TRBJ2-5	NA	TRBV4-2	14	once	CASSQDTPGETQYF	TGTGCCAGCAGCCAAGATACCCCCGGGGAGACCCAGTACTTC
TRBJ2-1	NA	TRBV19	12	NA	CASTPGGTEQFF	TGTGCCAGTACCCCAGGGGGGACGGAGCAGTTCTTC
TRBJ2-7	TRBD2	TRBV29-1	15	NA	CSVEVAGAFSYEQYF	TGCAGCGTTGAAGTAGCGGGAGCCTTCTCCTACGAGCAGTACTTC
TRBJ2-5	TRBD2	TRBV28	16	NA	CASSAIRLADQETQYF	TGTGCCAGCAGTGCGATCAGACTAGCGGACCAAGAGACCCAGTACTTC
TRBJ2-4	NA	TRBV9	11	NA	CANRERGIQYF	TGTGCCAACAGGGAACGGGGCATTCAGTACTTC
TRBJ2-7	TRBD2	TRBV28	15	once	CASSLSLAGLVGPYF	TGTGCCAGCAGCTTATCACTAGCGGGATTAGTAGGACCGTACTTC